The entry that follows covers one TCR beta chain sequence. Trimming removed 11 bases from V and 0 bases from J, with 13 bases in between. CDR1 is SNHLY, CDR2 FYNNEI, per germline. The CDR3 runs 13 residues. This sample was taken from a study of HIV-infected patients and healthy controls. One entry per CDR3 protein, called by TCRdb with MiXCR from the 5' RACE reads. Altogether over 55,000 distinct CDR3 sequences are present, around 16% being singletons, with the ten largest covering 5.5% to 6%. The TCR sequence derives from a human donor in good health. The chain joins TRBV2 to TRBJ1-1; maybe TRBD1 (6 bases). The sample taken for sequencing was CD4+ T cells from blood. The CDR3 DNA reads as TGTGCCCCAGCCCAGGGGATGAACACTGAAGCTTTCTTT. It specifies CAPAQGMNTEAFF.